These 11 T cell receptor beta chains came from one sample sequenced in a study of cytomegalovirus exposure and HLA in healthy donors. 60 Vbeta and 13 Jbeta primers were used in PCR. The method was immunoSEQ multiplex PCR; TCRdb's version includes in-frame clones alone and lacks a portion of them. The sample shows tens of thousands of clones, about 80% of them seen only once. What was sequenced was PBMCs. These receptors originate from a male donor in good health and CMV-seronegative.

This CDR3 reads CASSLGDLRVRGTQYF. DNA of the CDR3: TGTGCCAGCAGCTTAGGGGACTTGCGAGTTCGAGGTACGCAGTATTTT. The chain employs TRBV7-9 and TRBJ2-3; possible D gene TRBD2, 6 bases. The V gene lost 1 base and the J gene lost 8 bases, with 19 bases spanning the gap. CDR1 is SEHNR and CDR2 is FQNEAQ in the germline V gene (reference sequence). CDR3 length: 16 residues.

The V call is TRBV5-5, the J call TRBJ1-1; 8 bases match TRBD1. Per germline, CDR1 SGHKS and CDR2 YYEKEE (reference sequence). CDR3 length: 15 residues. After removal of 5 bases from V and 1 base from J, the junction contained 7 bases not matched to a gene. The CDR3 nucleotides read TGTGCCAGCAGTTATGATGGACAGGGGAACACTGAAGCTTTCTTT. Translated, it gives CASSYDGQGNTEAFF.

CDR3 amino acids: CASSHSGGTYEQYF. In DNA, the CDR3 is TGTGCCAGCAGTCATAGCGGGGGGACCTACGAGCAGTACTTC. V is TRBV6-1 and J is TRBJ2-7; TRBD2 matches 10 bases. Trimming cost V 5 bases and J 2 bases; bases outside gene matches: 3. This CDR3 is 14 amino acids long. The germline V gene has CDR1 MNHNS and CDR2 SASEGT.

Comment on this clone: Other nucleotide sequences in the sample specify the same CDR3. The V and J genes are TRBV6-4 and TRBJ2-7, with 7 nucleotides matching TRBD2. CDR1 and CDR2 from the germline V gene are MRHNA and SNTAGT. Unmatched junction bases numbered 6, after V lost 6 bases and J lost 1 base. This CDR3 contains 14 residues. The CDR3 bases are TGTGCCAGCAGACCCTGGGAGGGTTCCTACGAGCAGTACTTC. The encoded protein is CASRPWEGSYEQYF.

This clone was observed a handful of times. The chain combines TRBV28 with TRBJ2-6, with TRBD1 matching 8 bases. Trimming cost V 4 bases and J 2 bases; bases outside gene matches: 16. The germline V gene encodes CDR1 MDHEN and CDR2 SYDVKM. The CDR3 is made up of 20 amino acids. As DNA, the CDR3 is TGTGCCAGCAGTTCCCCAGGTGGGACAGGATGGAGAACTGGGGCCAACGTCCTGACTTTC. This encodes CASSSPGGTGWRTGANVLTF.

The gene calls are TRBV7-2 and TRBJ2-1, with 11 positions matching TRBD2. The CDR3 sequence is 16 residues long. Germline lookup yields CDR1 SGHTA and CDR2 FQGNSA. Trimming removed 5 bases from V and 6 bases from J; junction bases left unmatched: 9. This CDR3 reads CASSPPLAGGLNEQFF. The CDR3, as DNA: TGTGCCAGCAGCCCCCCCCTAGCGGGAGGACTCAATGAGCAGTTCTTC.

The genes are TRBV27 and TRBJ1-1, with 7 bases identical to TRBD1. Trimming removed 7 bases from V and 4 bases from J; junction bases left unmatched: 9. The CDR3 covers 14 residues. CDR1 MNHEY and CDR2 SMNVEV come from the germline V gene (reference sequence). The CDR3 sequence is CASISEGAGTEAFF. The DNA for the CDR3 is TGTGCCAGCATCTCGGAGGGGGCTGGCACTGAAGCTTTCTTT.

About this clone itself: Germline is not matched at one junction end, which may reflect a read error. This chain links TRBV7-7 with TRBJ2-2, with D possibly being TRBD1 (5 bases). The CDR3 has 15 amino acids. CDR1 is SSHAT, CDR2 FNYEAQ, per germline (reference sequence). The DNA of the CDR3 is TGTGCTAGCAGTTGGGGCGGACAAAACACTGGGGAGCTGTTTTTT. As protein: CASSWGGQNTGELFF.

The chain is built from TRBV15 and TRBJ2-1, with 7 bases aligning to TRBD1. There are 15 residues in the CDR3. Trimming removed 1 base from V and 5 bases from J; junction bases left unmatched: 5. Per germline, CDR1 LNHNV and CDR2 YYDKDF (reference sequence). The CDR3 sequence: CATSRGDRENNEQFF. The CDR3 coding sequence is TGTGCCACCAGCAGAGGTGACAGGGAAAACAATGAGCAGTTCTTC.

This chain connects TRBV9 to TRBJ2-7; TRBD1 agrees at 8 bases. The CDR3 has 15 residues. With 3 bases clipped from V and 4 bases from J, the junction kept 9 bases outside the gene matches. Germline values: CDR1 SGDLS, CDR2 YYNGEE. In DNA, the CDR3 is TGTGCCAGCAGCGCAGAAGACAGGGGAGTTTACGAGCAGTACTTC. Its translation: CASSAEDRGVYEQYF.

CDR3: CASSNFGGEQFF. As DNA, the CDR3 is TGTGCCAGCAGTAACTTCGGAGGTGAGCAGTTCTTC. The chain uses TRBV27 and TRBJ2-1; TRBD2 might be the D (5 bases). There are 12 residues in the CDR3. V lost 5 bases and J lost 9, with 11 bases in between. Germline V gives CDR1 MNHEY, CDR2 SMNVEV (reference sequence).